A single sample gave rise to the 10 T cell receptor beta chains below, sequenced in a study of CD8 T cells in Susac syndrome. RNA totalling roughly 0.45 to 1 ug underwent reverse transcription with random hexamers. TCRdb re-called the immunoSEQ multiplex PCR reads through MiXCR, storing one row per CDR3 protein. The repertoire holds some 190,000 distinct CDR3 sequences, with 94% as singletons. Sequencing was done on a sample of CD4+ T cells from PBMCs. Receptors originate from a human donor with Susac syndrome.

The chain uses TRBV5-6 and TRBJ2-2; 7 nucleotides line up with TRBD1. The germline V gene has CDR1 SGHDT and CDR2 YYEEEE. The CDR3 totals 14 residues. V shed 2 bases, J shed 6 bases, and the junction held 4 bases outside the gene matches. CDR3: CASSFLGGSGELFF. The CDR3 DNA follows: TGTGCCAGCAGCTTCTTAGGGGGCTCCGGGGAGCTGTTTTTT.

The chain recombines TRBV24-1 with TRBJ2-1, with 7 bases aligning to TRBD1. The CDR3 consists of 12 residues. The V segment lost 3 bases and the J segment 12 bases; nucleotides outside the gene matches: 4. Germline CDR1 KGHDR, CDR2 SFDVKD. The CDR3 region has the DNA TGTGCCACCAGTGATCTGAAGGGGGCGCAGTTCTTC. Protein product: CATSDLKGAQFF.

CDR3 bases: TGTGCCAGTAGTATCGTCAACTTCGGTGGCAATGAGCAGTTCTTC. Protein sequence: CASSIVNFGGNEQFF. The chain has TRBV19 and TRBJ2-1, with D uncertain. There are 15 residues in the CDR3. Deletions cut 3 bases from V and 6 bases from J, with 15 bases between. Germline CDR1 and CDR2: LNHDA and SQIVND (reference sequence).

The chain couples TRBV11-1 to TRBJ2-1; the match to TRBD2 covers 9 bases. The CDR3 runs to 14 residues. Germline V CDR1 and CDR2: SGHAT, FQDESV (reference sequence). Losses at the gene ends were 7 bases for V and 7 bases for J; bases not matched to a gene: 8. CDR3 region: CASTRTSVLNEQFF. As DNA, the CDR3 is TGTGCCAGCACGAGGACTAGCGTTTTGAATGAGCAGTTCTTC.

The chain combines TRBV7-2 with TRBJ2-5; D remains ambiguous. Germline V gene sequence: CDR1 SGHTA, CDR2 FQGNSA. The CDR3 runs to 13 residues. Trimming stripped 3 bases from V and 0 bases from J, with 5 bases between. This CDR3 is CASSFGNQETQYF. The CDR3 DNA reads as TGTGCCAGCAGCTTCGGCAACCAAGAGACCCAGTACTTC.

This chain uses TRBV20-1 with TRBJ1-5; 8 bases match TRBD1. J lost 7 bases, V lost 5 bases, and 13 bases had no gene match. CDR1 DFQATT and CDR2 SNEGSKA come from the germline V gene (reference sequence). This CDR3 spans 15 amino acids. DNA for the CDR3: TGCAGTGCTCATATAGGACAGGGCTCCCAACAGCCCCAGCATTTT. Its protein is CSAHIGQGSQQPQHF.

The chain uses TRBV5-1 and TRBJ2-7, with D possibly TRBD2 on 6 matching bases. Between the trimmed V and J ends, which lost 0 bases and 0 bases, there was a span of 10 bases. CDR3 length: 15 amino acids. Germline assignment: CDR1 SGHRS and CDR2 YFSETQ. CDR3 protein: CASSLVRGSSYEQYF. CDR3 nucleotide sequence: TGCGCCAGCAGCTTGGTTCGGGGGAGCTCCTACGAGCAGTACTTC. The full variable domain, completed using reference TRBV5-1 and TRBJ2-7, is KAGVTQTPRYLIKTRGQQVTLSCSPISGHRSVSWYQQTPGQGLQFLFEYFSETQRNKGNFPGRFSGRQFSNSRSEMNVSTLELGDSALYLCASSLVRGSSYEQYFGPGTRLTVT.

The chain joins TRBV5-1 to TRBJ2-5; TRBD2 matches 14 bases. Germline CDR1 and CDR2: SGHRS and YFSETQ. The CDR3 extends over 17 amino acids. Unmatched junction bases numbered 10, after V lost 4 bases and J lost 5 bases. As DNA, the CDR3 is TGCGCCAGCAGCCCCGGACTAGCGGGGGGACCCTCGGAGACCCAGTACTTC. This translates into CASSPGLAGGPSETQYF.

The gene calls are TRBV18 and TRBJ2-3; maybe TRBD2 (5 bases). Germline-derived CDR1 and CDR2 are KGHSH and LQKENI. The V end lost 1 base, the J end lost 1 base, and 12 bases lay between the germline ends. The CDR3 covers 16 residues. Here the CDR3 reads CASSPLGLPRTDTQYF. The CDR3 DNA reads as TGTGCCAGCTCACCACTTGGACTTCCACGCACAGATACGCAGTATTTT.

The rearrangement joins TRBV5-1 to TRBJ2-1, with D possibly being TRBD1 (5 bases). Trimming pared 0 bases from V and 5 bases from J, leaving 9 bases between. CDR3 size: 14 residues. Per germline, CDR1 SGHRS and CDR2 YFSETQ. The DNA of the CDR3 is TGCGCCAGCAGCTTGGACGACAGAAACAATGAGCAGTTCTTC. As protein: CASSLDDRNNEQFF.